Below are 32 T cell receptor beta chains sequenced from a single sample in a study of OX40 agonist ivuxolimab in advanced cancers. Method: immunoSEQ multiplex PCR; TCRdb's copy keeps in-frame clones and lacks some. The repertoire has 45,000 or so clones, just over 90% of them found once; the top ten carry 15% to 20%. Sequences were derived from CD4+ or CD8+ T cells sorted from blood, sampled in a trial of the OX40 agonist ivuxolimab. The receptors were sampled from an adult with an advanced solid tumor such as melanoma, head and neck, liver or kidney cancer.

V is TRBV7-8 and J is TRBJ2-7, with D hard to call. The V end was cut by 5 bases, the J end by 4 bases, with 9 bases between. The germline V gene encodes CDR1 SGHVS and CDR2 FQNEAQ. This CDR3 spans 12 amino acids. Written as DNA, the CDR3 is TGTGCCAGCAGCCTCCGGGTGTACGAGCAGTACTTC. Residues: CASSLRVYEQYF.

The chain uses TRBV19 and TRBJ1-4; a possible D gene is TRBD1 (6 bases). V was trimmed by 9 bases and J by 8 bases, leaving 13 bases between them. There are 12 residues in the CDR3. Germline-derived CDR1 and CDR2 are LNHDA and SQIVND (reference sequence). The DNA of the CDR3 is TGTGCCAGCAGGGACATGGTGGAAAAACTGTTTTTT. This translates into CASRDMVEKLFF. The full variable domain, completed using reference TRBV19 and TRBJ1-4, is DGGITQSPKYLFRKEGQNVTLSCEQNLNHDAMYWYRQDPGQGLRLIYYSQIVNDFQKGDIAEGYSVSREKKESFPLTVTSAQKNPTAFYLCASRDMVEKLFFGSGTQLSVL.

The table lists this clone with a count of one. The rearrangement uses TRBV28 and TRBJ2-7; D might be TRBD2 (6 bases). The CDR3 spans 15 residues. Between the trimmed V and J ends, which lost 6 bases and 5 bases, there was a span of 20 bases. Germline assignment: CDR1 MDHEN and CDR2 SYDVKM. The CDR3 sequence is CASSSIRLAFHEQYF. The CDR3 DNA reads TGTGCCAGCAGCTCAATTCGGCTAGCGTTCCACGAGCAGTACTTC.

V usage is TRBV6-6 and J usage is TRBJ1-2; tentatively, D is TRBD1 (5 bases). V lost 0 bases to trimming and J lost 6 bases, with 11 bases between them. The length of the CDR3 is 14 residues. Germline-derived CDR1 and CDR2 are MNHNY and SVGAGI (reference sequence). CDR3 in amino acids: CASSYSQGRNGYTF. DNA for the CDR3: TGTGCCAGCAGTTACTCGCAGGGTCGGAATGGCTACACCTTC.

The gene calls are TRBV6-5 and TRBJ1-4; D not resolved. With 8 bases removed from V and 4 bases from J, the gap between germline ends came to 11 bases. The germline V gene encodes CDR1 MNHEY and CDR2 SVGAGI. The CDR3 extends over 13 amino acids. The CDR3 spells CASGSQYNEKLFF. The CDR3 region has the DNA TGTGCCAGCGGATCGCAGTATAATGAAAAACTGTTTTTT.

J is TRBJ2-7 and V is TRBV7-9; D is unclear. The CDR3 spans 13 residues. CDR1 is SEHNR, CDR2 FQNEAQ, per germline (reference sequence). Trimming pared 1 base from V and 2 bases from J, leaving 6 bases between. CDR3 DNA sequence: TGTGCCAGCAGCTTAGTTGGAACCTACGAGCAGTACTTC. It codes for CASSLVGTYEQYF.

The gene calls are TRBV2 and TRBJ2-7; D unclear. Trimming shortened V by 5 bases and J by 3 bases, and 14 bases separated the two germline ends. From germline, CDR1 is SNHLY and CDR2 FYNNEI. The CDR3 length is 14 residues. The CDR3 is CASSRTGTFYEQYF. The CDR3 bases are TGTGCCAGCAGTCGTACCGGTACCTTCTACGAGCAGTACTTC.

This rearrangement joins TRBV10-1 to TRBJ2-2; D gene unclear. This CDR3 spans 14 amino acids. Germline loops: CDR1 WNHNN, CDR2 SYGVQD (reference sequence). The germline V and J ends were trimmed by 2 bases and 6 bases, with 10 bases remaining between them. CDR3 coding DNA: TGCGCCAGCAGTGAGAAACAGAAAGCCGGGGAGCTGTTTTTT. Protein sequence: CASSEKQKAGELFF.

The chain joins TRBV30 to TRBJ1-2; 8 bases agree with TRBD1. Unmatched junction bases numbered 8, after V lost 0 bases and J lost 8 bases. The CDR3 totals 14 residues. Germline V gives CDR1 GTSNPN, CDR2 SVGIG (reference sequence). CDR3 DNA sequence: TGTGCCTGGAGTGTAGGGGCAGGGGGCAGGGGCTACACCTTC. As protein: CAWSVGAGGRGYTF.

This clone has more than one count but fewer than ten. V usage is TRBV30 and J usage is TRBJ1-1; D is ambiguous. Per the germline V gene, CDR1 is GTSNPN and CDR2 is SVGIG (reference sequence). Trimming shortened V by 3 bases and J by 4 bases, and 12 bases separated the two germline ends. The CDR3 is 13 residues long. The CDR3, as DNA: TGTGCCTGGAGCGTACACGGTGGCACTGAAGCTTTCTTT. This gives the protein CAWSVHGGTEAFF.

This sequence joins TRBV28 and TRBJ2-3; tentatively, D is TRBD2 (5 bases). Trimming shortened V by 3 bases and J by 6 bases, and 22 bases separated the two germline ends. The germline V gene has CDR1 MDHEN and CDR2 SYDVKM. The CDR3 loop spans 17 amino acids. The CDR3 loop is CASSFHVGEEAQDTQYF. The CDR3 DNA follows: TGTGCCAGCAGTTTTCATGTCGGGGAAGAGGCACAGGATACGCAGTATTTT.

V usage is TRBV13 and J usage is TRBJ2-5, with D unresolved. The germline CDR1 and CDR2 sequences are PRHDT and FYEKMQ (reference sequence). V gave up 5 bases and J gave up 2 bases, with 12 bases separating them. CDR3 size: 14 residues. The DNA for the CDR3 is TGTGCCAGCAGCCCTGAGTCGCAGCAAGAGACCCAGTACTTC. It codes for CASSPESQQETQYF.

The rearrangement uses TRBV28 and TRBJ1-4; D might be TRBD1 (6 bases). V was trimmed by 1 base and J by 8 bases, leaving 14 bases between them. Germline lookup yields CDR1 MDHEN and CDR2 SYDVKM. The CDR3 runs to 15 residues. The CDR3 DNA reads as TGTGCCAGCAGTTTATCCCCCACAGGGTTCGAAAAACTGTTTTTT. It encodes CASSLSPTGFEKLFF.

This chain connects TRBV28 to TRBJ1-4; tentative D call: TRBD1 (5 bases). The CDR3 consists of 16 residues. Germline V gene lookup returns CDR1 MDHEN and CDR2 SYDVKM. Trimming removed 2 bases at V and 8 bases at J, with 18 bases between. This CDR3 is CASSLRGTSKGEKLFF. CDR3 in DNA: TGTGCCAGCAGTTTAAGGGGCACCTCCAAGGGGGAAAAACTGTTTTTT.

DNA for the CDR3: TGTGCCAGTATGGGGTGGGACACAGGCTATGGCTACACCTTC. Translated, it gives CASMGWDTGYGYTF. The rearrangement joins TRBV19 to TRBJ1-2, with D perhaps TRBD1 (6 bases). The V end lost 7 bases, the J end lost 4 bases, and 16 bases lay between the germline ends. Germline V lookup: CDR1 LNHDA, CDR2 SQIVND (reference sequence). The CDR3 sequence is 14 residues long.

In nucleotides, the CDR3 is TGTGCCAGCAGCTTGGTGGGGATTAGCACTGAAGCTTTCTTT. It is translated as CASSLVGISTEAFF. This chain connects TRBV5-8 to TRBJ1-1; D unclear. V was shortened by 0 bases and J by 4 bases, with 10 bases between the two germline ends. CDR3 size: 14 residues. CDR1 SGHTS and CDR2 YDEGEE come from the germline V gene. Based on the CDR3 plus reference TRBV5-8 and TRBJ1-1, the full variable domain is EAGVTQSPTHLIKTRGQQATLRCSPISGHTSVYWYQQALGLGLQFLLWYDEGEERNRGNFPPRFSGRQFPNYSSELNVNALELEDSALYLCASSLVGISTEAFFGQGTRLTVV.

The chain employs TRBV27 and TRBJ2-2; D gene ambiguous. The V end was cut by 8 bases, the J end by 2 bases, with 9 bases between. Germline CDR1 reads MNHEY; CDR2 reads SMNVEV (reference sequence). This CDR3 has 13 residues. The CDR3 region has the DNA TGTGCCAGCGGGGTCGCTAACACCGGGGAGCTGTTTTTT. Amino acids: CASGVANTGELFF.

The V call is TRBV28, the J call TRBJ1-5; D remains ambiguous. Germline V gene data show CDR1 as MDHEN and CDR2 as SYDVKM. This CDR3 region has 15 residues. Trimming stripped 1 base from V and 2 bases from J, with 9 bases between. This CDR3 reads CASSLSGVGNQPQHF. The CDR3 DNA sequence: TGTGCCAGCAGTTTATCTGGGGTAGGCAATCAGCCCCAGCATTTT.

The count of this clone is one. The rearrangement links TRBV9 to TRBJ1-1; D gene unclear. Trimming removed 0 bases at V and 1 base at J, with 4 bases between. Germline CDR1 and CDR2: SGDLS and YYNGEE. This CDR3 has 13 residues. The CDR3 sequence is CASSVGPNTEAFF. The DNA for the CDR3 is TGTGCCAGCAGCGTAGGACCGAACACTGAAGCTTTCTTT.

CDR3 in DNA: TGTGCCAGCAGCTCCTCCTACGAGCAGTACTTC. Protein product: CASSSSYEQYF. This chain links TRBV11-2 with TRBJ2-7; D is unclear. Germline CDR1 reads SGHAT; CDR2 reads FQNNGV. The CDR3 extends over 11 amino acids. V lost 4 bases, J lost 0 bases, and 1 base lay in between.

The chain combines TRBV6-1 with TRBJ1-2, with D tentatively TRBD1 (5 bases). The V end was cut by 1 base, the J end by 5 bases, with 14 bases between. Germline V CDR1 and CDR2: MNHNS, SASEGT. The CDR3 is 15 amino acids. The CDR3 nucleotides read TGTGCCAGCAGTGAAGTGGGTAGGGGAGGATATGGCTACACCTTC. It codes for CASSEVGRGGYGYTF.

This sequence joins TRBV7-8 and TRBJ2-1; D uncertain. Per the germline V gene, CDR1 is SGHVS and CDR2 is FQNEAQ. This CDR3 region has 16 residues. V shed 5 bases and J shed 1 base, with 15 bases lying between them. The CDR3 here is CASSLPSVGSYNEQFF. CDR3 in DNA: TGTGCCAGCAGCCTACCCTCGGTTGGGTCCTACAATGAGCAGTTCTTC.

The gene calls are TRBV19 and TRBJ1-1, with unresolved D. V lost 9 bases, J lost 3 bases, and 11 bases lay in between. This CDR3 comprises 12 residues. The germline gives CDR1 LNHDA, CDR2 SQIVND (reference sequence). CDR3: CASVSGYTEAFF. CDR3 nucleotides: TGTGCCAGCGTCTCGGGTTACACTGAAGCTTTCTTT.

The rearrangement uses TRBV5-1 and TRBJ2-2, with 10 nucleotides matching TRBD1. V lost 1 base, J lost 5 bases, and 5 bases stayed unmatched. This CDR3 region has 16 residues. Germline CDR1 and CDR2: SGHRS and YFSETQ. DNA of the CDR3: TGCGCCAGCAGCTTGAGGGACAGGGGTGTAACCGGGGAGCTGTTTTTT. Amino acids: CASSLRDRGVTGELFF.

This chain uses TRBV7-6 with TRBJ2-3; no reliable D call. Trimming removed 2 bases at V and 6 bases at J, with 15 bases between. The CDR3 runs 15 residues. Germline CDR1 SGHVS, CDR2 FNYEAQ. For the CDR3, the DNA is TGTGCCAGCAGCTTATTAGTCTCAGACGGGGATACGCAGTATTTT. This gives the protein CASSLLVSDGDTQYF. Full variable domain (remainder filled in from reference TRBV7-6 and TRBJ2-3): GAGVSQSPRYKVTKRGQDVALRCDPISGHVSLYWYRQALGQGPEFLTYFNYEAQQDKSGLPNDRFSAERPEGSISTLTIQRTEQRDSAMYRCASSLLVSDGDTQYFGPGTRLTVL.

V and J are TRBV6-5 and TRBJ2-7, with a tentative D call TRBD1 (6 bases). The CDR3 totals 14 residues. With 5 bases removed from V and 4 bases from J, the gap between germline ends came to 15 bases. Germline loops: CDR1 MNHEY, CDR2 SVGAGI. For the CDR3, the DNA is TGTGCCAGCAGTGGGCAGGGGAGACTTTACGAGCAGTACTTC. Translation gives CASSGQGRLYEQYF.

The chain is built from TRBV7-9 and TRBJ2-5; TRBD1 is a possible D gene (6 bases). Per germline, CDR1 SEHNR and CDR2 FQNEAQ (reference sequence). V lost 8 bases and J 3 bases, leaving 13 bases between the germline ends. The CDR3 contains 13 residues. The CDR3 nucleotides are TGTGCCAGCCAAAAGACAGGAAAAGAGACCCAGTACTTC. The encoded protein is CASQKTGKETQYF.

This chain joins TRBV13 and TRBJ1-1, with D perhaps matching TRBD1 (5 bases). This CDR3 has 15 residues. Germline CDR1 and CDR2: PRHDT and FYEKMQ (reference sequence). Trimming cost V 1 base and J 2 bases, with 11 bases left between them. The CDR3 here is CASSLASTANTEAFF. CDR3 in DNA: TGTGCCAGCAGCTTAGCCTCGACAGCCAACACTGAAGCTTTCTTT.

The rearrangement uses TRBV13 and TRBJ1-1, with 11 positions matching TRBD1. V lost 0 bases to trimming and J lost 0 bases; unmatched junction nucleotides: 3. The CDR3 consists of 17 residues. Germline CDR1 and CDR2: PRHDT and FYEKMQ (reference sequence). The chain's CDR3 is CASSLGGTGGMNTEAFF. The CDR3 nucleotides are TGTGCCAGCAGCTTAGGTGGGACAGGGGGGATGAACACTGAAGCTTTCTTT.

V is TRBV28 and J is TRBJ2-5; no clear D. The germline gives CDR1 MDHEN, CDR2 SYDVKM. This CDR3 has 14 residues. Between the trimmed V and J ends, which lost 6 bases and 4 bases, there was a span of 15 bases. This chain's CDR3 is CASRPPGTGETQYF. CDR3 sequence (DNA): TGTGCCAGCAGACCACCCGGAACGGGAGAGACCCAGTACTTC. The variable domain in full, completed from reference TRBV28 and TRBJ2-5, reads DVKVTQSSRYLVKRTGEKVFLECVQDMDHENMFWYRQDPGLGLRLIYFSYDVKMKEKGDIPEGYSVSREKKERFSLILESASTNQTSMYLCASRPPGTGETQYFGPGTRLLVL.

This chain connects TRBV19 to TRBJ2-1, with D maybe TRBD1 (6 bases). This CDR3 is built from 17 residues. Germline loops: CDR1 LNHDA, CDR2 SQIVND (reference sequence). V was clipped by 5 bases and J by 7 bases, with 24 bases between them. The CDR3 sequence is CASSGQGTSYGGNEQFF. The CDR3 DNA reads TGTGCCAGTAGTGGGCAGGGGACCTCTTATGGCGGGAATGAGCAGTTCTTC.

The chain links TRBV28 to TRBJ2-5; TRBD1 aligns across 7 bases. With V trimmed by 3 bases and J by 1 base, 8 bases remained unmatched. The V gene's germline CDR1 is MDHEN and CDR2 SYDVKM. CDR3 size: 16 residues. The CDR3 DNA reads as TGTGCCAGCAGTTTTCAGACAGGGCCGAGCCAAGAGACCCAGTACTTC. Translating gives CASSFQTGPSQETQYF. The complete variable domain, with remaining parts taken from reference TRBV28 and TRBJ2-5, reads DVKVTQSSRYLVKRTGEKVFLECVQDMDHENMFWYRQDPGLGLRLIYFSYDVKMKEKGDIPEGYSVSREKKERFSLILESASTNQTSMYLCASSFQTGPSQETQYFGPGTRLLVL.